The sequence of this T cell receptor (beta chain) was determined in a study of beta chain features in type 1 diabetes (dated by TCRdb to about 2018). With regard to the full study: Patients and healthy donors did not differ in mean age, gender distribution, total cell number or subset yield. A total of 107,917,701 sorted cells were examined across all samples, and RNA yield correlated strongly with the number of cells per subset. In the study, recently diagnosed type 1 diabetes patients and matched healthy donors were compared on the TCRB repertoires of their sorted circulating CD4+ T cell subsets. Whereas all 30 or so donors provided naive and central memory subsets, regulatory and stem cell-like memory subsets were isolated from just 8 patients and roughly eight healthy donors.

V and J lose 4 bases and 6 bases, and a span of 10 bases separates them. CDR1 and CDR2 were assigned from the germline V gene (reference sequence) as SGHNT and YYREEE. The CDR3 goes from the cysteine to the phenylalanine over 12 residues. Only CDR3 DNA is held: 36 bases, read in frame from base 1. A note on this clone: Its specific antigen is unknown. The sample holds no much larger clone one base away, and base qualities are not on file.

The entire amount of isolated RNA was reverse transcribed using the High Capacity cDNA Reverse Transcription Kit, so the sequenced TCRB transcripts were expressed ones. Naive, central memory and regulatory T cell samples underwent deep immunoSEQ sequencing, averaging about 3.57 million total reads per sample. Sorted cells were lysed in RLT buffer and RNA was extracted with DNase-treated RNeasy Micro or Mini kits, depending on cell number. Each cell subset was processed on its own to prevent cross-contamination, while patient and healthy donor samples were processed together. The immunoSEQ multiplex PCR was used to amplify TCRB sequences from cDNA, generating 87-bp fragments that spanned the CDR3 region. Sequencing of the amplicons was done on the Illumina HiSeq platform. In the authors' own workflow: PCR bias was computationally corrected using synthetic template baselines, reads within Hamming distance 2 were collapsed, and singletons that could not be merged were discarded. Reads were aligned against IMGT to assign V, D and J genes, CDR3 length and insertions or deletions at six rearrangement sites. Within each subset, clonotype counts were normalized to the number of sorted cells before true diversity and Gini coefficients were calculated with the tcR R package. Repertoire sharing was quantified using the overlap coefficient calculated on TCRB nucleotide sequences. Imported from immuneACCESS, the table was reduced by TCRdb to in-frame sequences with V and J called. These copies leave out some clones; in studies compared against another copy, an unresolved V gene accounts for under half, and the cause of the remainder is not known. That table supplies the V and J calls and clone size; D and trimming were determined from the DNA. Recorded for this sample are approximately 150,000 clones; approximately 10% of them occurred a single time. Over 0.6% of the sample is held by the ten biggest clonotypes.

Broader findings and caveats from the paper: Type 1 diabetes patients showed a moderate but significant shortening of TCRB CDR3 length in all four CD4+ subsets. Naive, central memory and regulatory TCRB repertoires appeared to be more similar among patients than among healthy donors. Shorter templates might have been favored by PCR, but patient and control samples were amplified and corrected together, so both groups would have been affected equally by any skew. Patients with type 1 diabetes made fewer insertions and deleted more nucleotides at VDJ recombination sites, implying thymic rearrangement abnormalities. Because cDNA was sequenced instead of genomic DNA, highly expressing activated cells could be over-represented, though the groups showed no difference in activation or CD3 levels. Because small numbers of individuals were included in the HLA sub-analyses, any influence of HLA type on TCRB rearrangement was left unresolved.

From each donor, a single peripheral blood sample of 100 to 150 mL on average was drawn into heparinised tubes. Naive, central memory, regulatory and stem cell-like memory CD4+ T cells were sorted on a BD FACSAria II using a panel including CD45RO, CCR7, CD25, CD127, CD95 and CD27. All sorted populations exceeded 95% purity. PBMCs were isolated immediately by Lymphoprep density gradient centrifugation and stained directly without culture. So that batch effects would be minimized, each experiment stained and sorted samples in pairs, pairing one healthy donor with one patient. This TCR came from a young man with type 1 diabetes. Recombination joined TRBV5-4 with TRBJ1-1; no D gene can be assigned with confidence. The sample was central memory CD4+ T cells from blood. The nucleotides read TGTGCCAGCAGCCCGGGTGTGGCTGAAGCTTTCTTT. Translation gives CASSPGVAEAFF.